This T cell receptor beta chain was identified in a study of T cells in Graves' hyperthyroidism and ophthalmopathy. The wider study: Peripheral blood draws took place at initial diagnosis, ahead of any treatment. General study results and limits: Using 13 V-J features, a model discriminated ophthalmopathy from stable hyperthyroidism. Model output signaled ophthalmopathy a median roughly 6.1 months ahead of onset.

Patients affected by ophthalmopathy presented a Clinical Activity Score of at least 3, a NOSPECS grade of at least 4, and disease duration below 3 months. Researchers took RNA transcripts and amplified the TCR beta CDR3 regions from them. A first-round RT-PCR of the TCR CDR3 used the HTBI primer set. TCRdb re-called the multiplex PCR reads with MiXCR, one entry per CDR3 protein. This table has over 400,000 distinct CDR3 sequences, 20% to 25% appearing once. This clonotype was picked up many times. Its target is unknown. The sequenced sample consisted of blood. The TCR originated in an older woman with Graves' ophthalmopathy.

For the CDR3, the DNA is TGTGCCAGCAGTGTTATTGGACAAGCTTTCTTT. The encoded protein is CASSVIGQAFF. This chain uses TRBV2 with TRBJ1-1; no clear D gene. Germline CDR1 and CDR2: SNHLY and FYNNEI. This CDR3 has 11 residues. V was cut by 4 bases and J by 9 bases, with 9 bases left in between.